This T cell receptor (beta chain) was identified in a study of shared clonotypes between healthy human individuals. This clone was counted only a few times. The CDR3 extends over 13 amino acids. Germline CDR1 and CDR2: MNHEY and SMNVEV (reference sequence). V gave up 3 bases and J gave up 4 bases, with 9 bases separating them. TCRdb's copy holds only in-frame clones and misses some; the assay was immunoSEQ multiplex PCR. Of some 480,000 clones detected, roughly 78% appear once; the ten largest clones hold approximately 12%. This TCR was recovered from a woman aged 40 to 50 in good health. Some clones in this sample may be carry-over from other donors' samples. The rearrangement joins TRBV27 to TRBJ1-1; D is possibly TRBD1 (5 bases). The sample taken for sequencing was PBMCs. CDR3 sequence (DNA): TGTGCCAGCAGTTTTGGGGGGAGCACTGAAGCTTTCTTT. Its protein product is CASSFGGSTEAFF.